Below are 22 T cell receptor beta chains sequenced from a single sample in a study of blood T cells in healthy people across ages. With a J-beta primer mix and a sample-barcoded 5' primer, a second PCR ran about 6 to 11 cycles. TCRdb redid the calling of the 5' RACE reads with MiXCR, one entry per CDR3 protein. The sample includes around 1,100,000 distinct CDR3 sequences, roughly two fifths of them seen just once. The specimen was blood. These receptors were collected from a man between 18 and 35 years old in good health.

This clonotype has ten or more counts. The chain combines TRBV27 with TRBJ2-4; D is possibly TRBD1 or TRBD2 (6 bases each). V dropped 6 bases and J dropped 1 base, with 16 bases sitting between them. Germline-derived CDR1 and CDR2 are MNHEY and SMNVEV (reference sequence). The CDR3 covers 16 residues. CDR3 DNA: TGTGCCAGCAGCATTTCACAGGGACTGGCCAAAAACATTCAGTACTTC. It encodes CASSISQGLAKNIQYF.

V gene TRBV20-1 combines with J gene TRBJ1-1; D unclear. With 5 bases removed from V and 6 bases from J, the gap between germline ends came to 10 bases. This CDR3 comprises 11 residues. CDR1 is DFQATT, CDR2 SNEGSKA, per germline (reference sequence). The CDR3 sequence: CSAPLGPEAFF. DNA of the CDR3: TGCAGTGCTCCCTTAGGACCTGAAGCTTTCTTT.

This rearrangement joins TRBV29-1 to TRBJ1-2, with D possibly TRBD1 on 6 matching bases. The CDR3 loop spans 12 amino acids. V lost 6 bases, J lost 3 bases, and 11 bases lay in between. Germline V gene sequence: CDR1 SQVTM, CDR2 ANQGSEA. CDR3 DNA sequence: TGCAGCGTCGTACAGGGTGACTATGGCTACACCTTC. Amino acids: CSVVQGDYGYTF.

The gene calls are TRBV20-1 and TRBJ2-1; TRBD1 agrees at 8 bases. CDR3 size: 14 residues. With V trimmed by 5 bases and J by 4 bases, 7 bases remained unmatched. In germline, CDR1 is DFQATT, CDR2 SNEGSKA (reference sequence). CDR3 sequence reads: CSAVPRGLYNEQFF. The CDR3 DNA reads TGCAGTGCTGTACCCAGGGGGCTTTACAATGAGCAGTTCTTC.

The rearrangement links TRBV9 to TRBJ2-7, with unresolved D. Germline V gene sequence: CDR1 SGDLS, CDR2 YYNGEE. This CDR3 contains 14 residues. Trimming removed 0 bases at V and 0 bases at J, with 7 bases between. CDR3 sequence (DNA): TGTGCCAGCAGCGTAGTTGGGAACTCCTACGAGCAGTACTTC. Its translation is CASSVVGNSYEQYF.

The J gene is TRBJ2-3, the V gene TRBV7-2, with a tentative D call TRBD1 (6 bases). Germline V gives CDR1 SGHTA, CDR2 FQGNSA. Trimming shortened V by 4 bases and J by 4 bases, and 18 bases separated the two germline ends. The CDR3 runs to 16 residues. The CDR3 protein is CASSSPGHEGADTQYF. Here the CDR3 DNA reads TGTGCCAGCAGCTCCCCGGGACACGAGGGAGCAGATACGCAGTATTTT.

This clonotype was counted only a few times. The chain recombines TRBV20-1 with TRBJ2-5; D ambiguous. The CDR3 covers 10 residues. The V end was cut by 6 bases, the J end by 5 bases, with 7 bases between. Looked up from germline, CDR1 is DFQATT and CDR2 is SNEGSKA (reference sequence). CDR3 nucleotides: TGCAGTGCCACCTTTGAGACCCAGTACTTC. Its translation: CSATFETQYF.

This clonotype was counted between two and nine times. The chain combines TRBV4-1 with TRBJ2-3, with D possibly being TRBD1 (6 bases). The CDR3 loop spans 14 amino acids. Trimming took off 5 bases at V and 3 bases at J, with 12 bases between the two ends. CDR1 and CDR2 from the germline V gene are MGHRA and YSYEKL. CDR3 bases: TGCGCCAGCAGCTCGGGACATGGAACAGATACGCAGTATTTT. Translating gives CASSSGHGTDTQYF.

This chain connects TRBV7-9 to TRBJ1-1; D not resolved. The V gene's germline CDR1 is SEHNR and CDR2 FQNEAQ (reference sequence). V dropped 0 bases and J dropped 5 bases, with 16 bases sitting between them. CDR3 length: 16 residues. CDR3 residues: CASSLARGSRNTEAFF. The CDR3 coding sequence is TGTGCCAGCAGCTTAGCTCGGGGATCGAGGAATACTGAAGCTTTCTTT.

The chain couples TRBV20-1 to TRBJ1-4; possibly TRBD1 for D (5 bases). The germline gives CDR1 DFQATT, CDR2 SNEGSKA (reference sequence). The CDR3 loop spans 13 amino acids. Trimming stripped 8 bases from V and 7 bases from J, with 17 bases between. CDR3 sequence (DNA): TGCAGTCCACCCCAGAGGGGCGGTGAAAAACTGTTTTTT. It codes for CSPPQRGGEKLFF.

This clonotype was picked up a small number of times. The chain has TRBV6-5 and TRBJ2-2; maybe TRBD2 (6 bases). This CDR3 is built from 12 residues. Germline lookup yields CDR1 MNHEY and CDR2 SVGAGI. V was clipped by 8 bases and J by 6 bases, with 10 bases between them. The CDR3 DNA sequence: TGTGCCAGCTCGGGGGAGTCCGGGGAGCTGTTTTTT. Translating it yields CASSGESGELFF.

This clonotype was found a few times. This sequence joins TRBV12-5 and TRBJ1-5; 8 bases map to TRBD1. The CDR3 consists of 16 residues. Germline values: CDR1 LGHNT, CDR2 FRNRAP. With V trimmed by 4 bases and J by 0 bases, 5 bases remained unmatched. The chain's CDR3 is CASGWIGQGSNQPQHF. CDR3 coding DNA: TGTGCTAGTGGTTGGATCGGACAGGGTAGCAATCAGCCCCAGCATTTT.

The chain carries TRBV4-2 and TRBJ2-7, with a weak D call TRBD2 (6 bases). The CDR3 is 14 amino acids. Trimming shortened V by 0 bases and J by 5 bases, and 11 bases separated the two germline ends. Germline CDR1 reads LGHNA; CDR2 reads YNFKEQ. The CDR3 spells CASSQEPSGDEQYF. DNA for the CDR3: TGTGCCAGCAGCCAAGAACCCTCGGGGGACGAGCAGTACTTC.

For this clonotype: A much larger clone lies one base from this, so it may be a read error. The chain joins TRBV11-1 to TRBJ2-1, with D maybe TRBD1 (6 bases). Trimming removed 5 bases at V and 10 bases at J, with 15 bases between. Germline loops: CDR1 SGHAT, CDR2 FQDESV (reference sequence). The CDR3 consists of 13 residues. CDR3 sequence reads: CASSLGGAYEQFF. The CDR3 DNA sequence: TGTGCCAGCAGCCTAGGGGGAGCTTACGAGCAGTTCTTC.

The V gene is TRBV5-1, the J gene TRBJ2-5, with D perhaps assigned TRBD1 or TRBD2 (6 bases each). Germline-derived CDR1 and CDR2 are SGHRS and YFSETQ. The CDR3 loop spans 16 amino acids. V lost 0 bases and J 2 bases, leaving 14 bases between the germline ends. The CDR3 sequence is CASSLAGAPMQETQYF. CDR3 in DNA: TGCGCCAGCAGCTTGGCGGGGGCACCAATGCAAGAGACCCAGTACTTC.

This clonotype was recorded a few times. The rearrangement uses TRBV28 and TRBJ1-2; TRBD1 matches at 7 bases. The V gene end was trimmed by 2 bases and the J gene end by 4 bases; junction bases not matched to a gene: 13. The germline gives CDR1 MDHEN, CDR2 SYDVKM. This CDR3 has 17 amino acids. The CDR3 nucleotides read TGTGCCAGCAGTTTAGGGGGGATACAGGGGTCCCTCTATGGCTACACCTTC. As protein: CASSLGGIQGSLYGYTF.

In DNA form, the CDR3 reads TGTGCCAGCAGTCCCAGCCAGGGTGCGGGACACACAGATACGCAGTATTTT. Protein sequence: CASSPSQGAGHTDTQYF. This chain links TRBV12-3 or TRBV12-4 with TRBJ2-3, with D possibly being TRBD1 or TRBD2 (6 bases each). V was cut by 5 bases and J by 2 bases, with 20 bases left in between. This CDR3 spans 17 amino acids.

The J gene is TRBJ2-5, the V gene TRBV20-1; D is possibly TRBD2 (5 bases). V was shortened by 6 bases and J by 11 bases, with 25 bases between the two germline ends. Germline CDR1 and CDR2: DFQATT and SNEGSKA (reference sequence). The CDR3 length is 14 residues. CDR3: CSARWWRTSNEQYF. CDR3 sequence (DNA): TGCAGTGCCAGATGGTGGCGGACTTCCAATGAGCAGTACTTC.

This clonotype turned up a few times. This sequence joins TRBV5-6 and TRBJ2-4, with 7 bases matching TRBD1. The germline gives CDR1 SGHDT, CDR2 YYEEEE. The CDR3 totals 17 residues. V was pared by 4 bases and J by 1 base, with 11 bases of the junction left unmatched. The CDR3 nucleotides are TGTGCCAGCAGCCGCCTACGCCAGGGGGTCGCCAAAAACATTCAGTACTTC. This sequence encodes CASSRLRQGVAKNIQYF. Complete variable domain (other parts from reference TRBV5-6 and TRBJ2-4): DAGVTQSPTHLIKTRGQQVTLRCSPKSGHDTVSWYQQALGQGPQFIFQYYEEEERQRGNFPDRFSGHQFPNYSSELNVNALLLGDSALYLCASSRLRQGVAKNIQYFGAGTRLSVL.

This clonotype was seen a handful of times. Here the CDR3 DNA reads TGTGCCAGCAGCGTAGTAGCCAGGGGCTCGGCAGATACGCAGTATTTT. Residues: CASSVVARGSADTQYF. This chain links TRBV9 with TRBJ2-3; tentatively, D is TRBD1 (6 bases). The CDR3 sequence is 16 residues long. The V gene lost 0 bases and the J gene lost 4 bases, with 15 bases spanning the gap. Germline-derived CDR1 and CDR2 are SGDLS and YYNGEE.

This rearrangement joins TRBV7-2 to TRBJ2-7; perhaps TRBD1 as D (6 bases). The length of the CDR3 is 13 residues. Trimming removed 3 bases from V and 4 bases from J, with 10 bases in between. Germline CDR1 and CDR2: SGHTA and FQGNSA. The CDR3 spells CASSFNQGYEQYF. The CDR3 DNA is TGTGCCAGCAGCTTTAATCAGGGGTACGAGCAGTACTTC.

The DNA of the CDR3 is TGTGCCAGCAGCCCAGGGGGAACTGCCAAAAACATTCAGTACTTC. It translates to CASSPGGTAKNIQYF. V usage is TRBV6-5 and J usage is TRBJ2-4; 7 positions agree with TRBD1. This CDR3 comprises 15 residues. V shed 6 bases and J 1 base; nucleotides not matched to a gene: 6. Germline assignment: CDR1 MNHEY and CDR2 SVGAGI.